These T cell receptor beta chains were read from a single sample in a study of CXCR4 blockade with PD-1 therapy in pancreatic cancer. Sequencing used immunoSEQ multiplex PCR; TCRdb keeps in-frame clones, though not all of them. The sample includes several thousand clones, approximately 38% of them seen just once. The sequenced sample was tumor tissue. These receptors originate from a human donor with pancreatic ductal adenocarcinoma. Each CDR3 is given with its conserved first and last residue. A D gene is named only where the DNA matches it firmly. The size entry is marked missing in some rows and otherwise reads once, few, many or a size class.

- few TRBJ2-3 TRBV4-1 TGCGCCAGCAGCCAAGGACAGGCGGGAGATACGCAGTATTTT CASSQGQAGDTQYF
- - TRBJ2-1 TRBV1 TGCGCCAGCAGCCAAGAGGCAGGGGGAACCTACAATGAGCAGTTCTTC CASSQEAGGTYNEQFF
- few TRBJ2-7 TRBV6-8 TGTGCCAGCAGTTACCGGGGGAAGGACGACGAGCAGTACTTC CASSYRGKDDEQYF
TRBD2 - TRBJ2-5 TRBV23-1 TGCGCCAGCAGCCAAGATGGGCAGCGGGGGGAGACCCAGTACTTC CASSQDGQRGETQYF
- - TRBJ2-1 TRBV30 TGTGCCTGGAGTGTAGGTGTGTCCAATGAGCAGTTCTTC CAWSVGVSNEQFF
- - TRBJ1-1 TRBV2 TGTGCCAGCAGACCCCGAGACACTGAAGCTTTCTTT CASRPRDTEAFF
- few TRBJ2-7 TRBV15 TGTGCCACCAGCAGGGGGACTGGGCCTCGGAAGGAGCAGTACTTC CATSRGTGPRKEQYF
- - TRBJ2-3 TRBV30 TGTGCCTGGAGTGTAATGGGGGGCACAGATACGCAGTATTTT CAWSVMGGTDTQYF
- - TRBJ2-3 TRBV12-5 TGTGCTAGTGCGGGGGGCACAGATACGCAGTATTTT CASAGGTDTQYF
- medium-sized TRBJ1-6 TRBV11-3 TGTGCCAGCAGCTTAGGGCAGGGTGGTGATTCACCCCTCCACTTT CASSLGQGGDSPLHF
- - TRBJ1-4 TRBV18 TGTGCCAGCTCACCTTCCGCAGCGGCTAATGAAAAACTGTTTTTT CASSPSAAANEKLFF
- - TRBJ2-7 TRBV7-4 TGTGCCAGCAGCCCAGGGGTGGTGAACTACGAGCAGTACTTC CASSPGVVNYEQYF
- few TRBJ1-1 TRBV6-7 TGTGCCAGCAGCGAAAGGCTTTCCAACACTGAAGCTTTCTTT CASSERLSNTEAFF
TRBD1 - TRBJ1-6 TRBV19 TGTGCCAGTAGTATGTTCGACAGGGGTGGAACACCCCTCCACTTT CASSMFDRGGTPLHF
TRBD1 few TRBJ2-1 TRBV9 TGTGCCAGCAGCACTCGGGACAGCTACACCTACAATGAGCAGTTCTTC CASSTRDSYTYNEQFF
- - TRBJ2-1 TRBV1 TGCGCCAGCAGCCCCCTCGAGGGCTGGAATGAGCAGTTCTTC CASSPLEGWNEQFF
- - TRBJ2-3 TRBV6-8 TGTGCCAGCAGTTTTCAACTGGTAGATACGCAGTATTTT CASSFQLVDTQYF
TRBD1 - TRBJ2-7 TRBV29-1 TGCAGCGTTTCTTACACAGGGGTCTACGAGCAGTACTTC CSVSYTGVYEQYF
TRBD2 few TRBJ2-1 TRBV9 TGTGCCAGCAGCGTTAGCGGGGCCTATAACAATGAGCAGTTCTTC CASSVSGAYNNEQFF
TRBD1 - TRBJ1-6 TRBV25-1 TGTGCCAGTAGGACAGGGGGGAATAATTCACCCCTCCACTTT CASRTGGNNSPLHF
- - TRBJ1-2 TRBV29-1 TGCAGCGTTGATCCGCTCGGAGGGGGCTACACCTTC CSVDPLGGGYTF
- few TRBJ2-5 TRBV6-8 TGTGCCAGCAGTTCCCCCGGGGGCGCTGAGACCCAGTACTTC CASSSPGGAETQYF
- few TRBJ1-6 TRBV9 TGTGCCAGCAGCGTAGCCCAGGGAGTGGCACCCCTCCACTTT CASSVAQGVAPLHF
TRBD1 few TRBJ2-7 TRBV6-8 TGTGCCAGCAGATTAGGACAGGGCTACGAGCAGTACTTC CASRLGQGYEQYF
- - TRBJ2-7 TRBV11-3 TGTGCCAGCAGCCGTATTCTGATAGGGACCTACGAGCAGTACTTC CASSRILIGTYEQYF